This T cell receptor beta chain was sequenced during a study of CD8+ T cells in alopecia areata. Across the study: For the treated group, dosing was oral tofacitinib at 5 to 10 mg twice daily. General study findings and limits: Clonality in the scalp and expanded CD8+ clones ranked among the top 100 were significantly decreased by tofacitinib.

For this clone: Its antigen is unidentified.

Germline V lookup: CDR1 SEHNR, CDR2 FQNEAQ (reference sequence). V shed 1 base and J 1 base; nucleotides not matched to a gene: 4. The CDR3 extends over 16 amino acids. It was cDNA, reverse transcribed from extracted RNA, that served as the sequencing template. The method was immunoSEQ multiplex PCR; TCRdb's version includes in-frame clones alone and lacks a portion of them. Of some 190,000 clones in the sample, roughly three fifths were seen once. Treatment here: oral pan-JAK inhibitor, 5-10 mg twice daily. V gene TRBV7-9 combines with J gene TRBJ2-3; 8 bases map to TRBD1. Sequencing was performed on CD4+ T cells sorted from blood, taken at week 44, from a patient treated with tofacitinib. The TCR sequence derives from a human donor with alopecia areata. The CDR3 reads CASSLGLGQGTDTQYF. CDR3 in DNA: TGTGCCAGCAGCTTAGGCCTGGGACAGGGCACAGATACGCAGTATTTT.